These 10 T cell receptor beta chains were all obtained from the same sample, sequenced in a study of T cells expressing NK-cell markers. TCRdb re-called the 5' RACE reads, yielding one record per CDR3 amino acid sequence without DNA. This sample contains some 410,000 distinct CDR3 sequences. Sequenced sample: blood T cells: a sorted CD56 or NKG2C T cell subset, CD4+ or CD8+ T cells, or bulk PBMC T cells (not recorded which). These receptors were collected from a woman aged 18-69 years in good health.

The genes are TRBV20-1 and TRBJ2-1; TCRdb designates TRBD2, a call that cannot be tested without DNA. The germline CDR1 and CDR2 sequences are DFQATT and SNEGSKA (reference sequence). The CDR3 totals 15 residues. The CDR3 loop is CSVPIGVSFENEQFF.

V usage is TRBV11-2 and J usage is TRBJ1-2; no DNA is available, so the TRBD1 call from TCRdb remains unchecked. The CDR3 has 13 amino acids. Looked up from germline, CDR1 is SGHAT and CDR2 is FQNNGV. Here the CDR3 reads CASSLGQLDGYTF.

The chain uses TRBV7-9 and TRBJ2-7; the D call of TRBD1 rests on TCRdb alone, since no DNA is present to check it. The CDR3 runs to 15 residues. The germline V gene has CDR1 SEHNR and CDR2 FQNEAQ (reference sequence). CDR3: CASSLLTGRGYEQYF.

V gene TRBV6-5 combines with J gene TRBJ1-2; TCRdb outputs TRBD1, but without DNA this stays unchecked. The CDR3 covers 15 residues. Germline-derived CDR1 and CDR2 are MNHEY and SVGAGI. CDR3 sequence reads: CASSWTRGGNYGYTF.

The V gene is TRBV6-1, the J gene TRBJ2-3; without DNA, the TCRdb call of TRBD2 cannot be checked. Germline CDR1 MNHNS, CDR2 SASEGT. This CDR3 has 14 amino acids. Here the CDR3 reads CASDASGITDTQYF.

The CDR3 here is CASSYGRDQYF. The chain carries TRBV7-9 and TRBJ2-3; the D gene TCRdb calls, TRBD1, cannot be checked with no DNA. This CDR3 is 11 amino acids long. Germline CDR1 and CDR2: SEHNR and FQNEAQ (reference sequence).

V usage is TRBV12-3 or TRBV12-4 and J usage is TRBJ1-2; TCRdb's D call, TRBD1, is unchecked because there is no DNA. The CDR3 runs to 14 residues. CDR3 protein: CASSLSGIGNGYTF.

The rearrangement links TRBV19 to TRBJ1-2; TCRdb's D gene call, TRBD1, goes unchecked for lack of DNA. Germline CDR1 LNHDA, CDR2 SQIVND (reference sequence). The CDR3 runs 14 residues. The CDR3 loop reads CASRGWDREYGYTF.

This CDR3 reads CASSQAGLGNTIYF. The chain couples TRBV4-3 to TRBJ1-3. Per the germline V gene, CDR1 is LGHNA and CDR2 is YSLEER. The CDR3 totals 14 residues.

This chain joins TRBV21-1 and TRBJ2-1; TCRdb's D call, TRBD1, is unchecked because there is no DNA. TRBV21-1 is a pseudogene segment. The CDR3 loop spans 13 amino acids. CDR3 amino acids: CASSRRGWVEQFF.